The sequence of this T cell receptor (beta chain) was determined in a study of CD8 T cells in ankylosing spondylitis. V was cut by 6 bases and J by 7 bases, with 19 bases left in between. CDR1 and CDR2 (germline): WNHNN, SYGVQD (reference sequence). This CDR3 is 14 amino acids long. This clonotype occurred a few times. TCRdb used MiXCR to reprocess the 5' RACE reads, holding one entry per CDR3 protein. The data hold 150,000 to 200,000 distinct CDR3 sequences, with 18% observed a single time. The rearrangement joins TRBV10-1 to TRBJ2-7; D gene ambiguous. This sequence was found in a male donor with ankylosing spondylitis or in good health (not recorded which). The sample comprised blood, either unsorted or a sorted T cell fraction (not recorded which). CDR3 residues: CASSEAGPANEQYF. CDR3 nucleotides: TGCGCCAGCAGCGAAGCTGGGCCAGCAAATGAGCAGTACTTC.